This TCR beta chain was profiled in a study of cytomegalovirus exposure and HLA in healthy donors. Note on this clone: What it binds is not known. Distinct nucleotide sequences in the sample also encode this CDR3.

The PCR ran on 60 Vbeta and 13 Jbeta primers. As handled by the study authors: In a later analysis, of 79 million or so unique beta chains, 9 million to 11 million appeared in at least two donors. The protocol was immunoSEQ multiplex PCR, while the TCRdb copy is restricted to in-frame clones and leaves out a portion. D and trimming come from the DNA, and the V and J calls and clone size come from that table. The sample table sets out some 96,000 clones. The study's findings and limits: A later analysis, which compared TCR beta chains of equal frequency, found the HLA-associated ones more clonally expanded. A later analysis linked a missense variant in DCLRE1C to the trimming of TCR beta V and J genes. It was confirmed in vitro that three of the CMV-associated chains were specific for CMV antigens.

V lost 5 bases and J lost 5, with 12 bases in between. The CDR3 consists of 13 residues. The germline V gene has CDR1 SGHTA and CDR2 FQGNSA. The receptor's source is a woman aged 25 to 45 in good health and CMV-seronegative. Sequenced: PBMCs. The genes are TRBV7-2 and TRBJ2-5; possible D gene TRBD2, 7 bases. The CDR3 spells CASSRGGEETQYF. CDR3 nucleotides: TGTGCCAGCAGCAGGGGGGGGGAGGAGACCCAGTACTTC. Filled out from reference TRBV7-2 and TRBJ2-5, the complete variable domain reads GAGVSQSPSNKVTEKGKDVELRCDPISGHTALYWYRQSLGQGLEFLIYFQGNSAPDKSGLPSDRFSAERTGGSVSTLTIQRTQQEDSAVYLCASSRGGEETQYFGPGTRLLVL.